This record covers a single TCR beta chain. Its antigen is as yet unknown. The sample originates from a study of T cell responses to AZD1222 COVID-19 vaccine. Study-wide points: The peak T cell response came first, and repertoires were sampled only after it. Nearly half of spike-specific TCRs reportedly go after variant regions that carry no mutations. Just a handful of AZD1222 recipients were seropositive at baseline. The donor cohort was predominantly white British with a female majority, and clonal diversity may have been underestimated.

Germline loops: CDR1 LNHNV, CDR2 YYDKDF (reference sequence). Trimming removed 9 bases from V and 0 bases from J; junction bases left unmatched: 3. This CDR3 region has 14 residues. The data were produced by immunoSEQ multiplex PCR, yet TCRdb's version contains in-frame clones alone and is incomplete. This table holds about 120,000 clones, 88% found once. The V and J genes are TRBV15 and TRBJ2-1; 9 nucleotides align to TRBD2. The sample was peripheral blood, taken on day 0 of AZD1222 vaccination. This clonotype was sampled from an adult in good health. CDR3 DNA sequence: TGTGCCACAGTTAGCGGGGGCTCCTACAATGAGCAGTTCTTC. This codes for CATVSGGSYNEQFF.